A single sample is the source of the 18 T cell receptor beta chains below, sequenced in a study of human T cells and chemical hapten exposure. One entry per CDR3 protein, called by TCRdb with MiXCR from the RACE reads. This repertoire shows 250,000 or so distinct CDR3 sequences, around 7.3% found once; its top ten account for around 1.2%. Regarding time point: pre-sensitization, week 0. The treatment is: therapeutic diphenylcyclopropenone sensitization with weekly scalp DPC. Specimen: whole blood, collected in connection with sensitization to the hapten diphenylcyclopropenone (DPC). Every receptor here comes from a man younger than 30 with alopecia areata. Some clones in this sample may be carry-over from other donors' samples.

This clonotype was seen a handful of times. CDR3 sequence reads: CASSLARRSSQPQHF. The CDR3, as DNA: TGTGCCAGCAGTTTAGCGCGGCGGAGTTCTCAGCCCCAGCATTTT. This chain connects TRBV12-3 or TRBV12-4 to TRBJ1-5; no definite D call. The CDR3 has 15 amino acids. Trimming removed 0 bases at V and 6 bases at J, with 12 bases between.

As for this clonotype: At one of its ends the junction is not consistent with the germline gene, which may arise from a read error. The J gene is TRBJ1-1, the V gene TRBV7-9; no clear D. Germline loops: CDR1 SEHNR, CDR2 FQNEAQ (reference sequence). The CDR3 spans 16 residues. CDR3 nucleotides: TGTGCCACCAGCCCTCCGGGAGGGCTCCCCACTTACCCAGCTTTCTTT. Translating it yields CATSPPGGLPTYPAFF.

This clonotype has only a few counts. The rearrangement joins TRBV20-1 to TRBJ2-1; D remains unclear. The CDR3 spans 19 residues. The germline CDR1 and CDR2 sequences are DFQATT and SNEGSKA (reference sequence). V lost 6 bases and J 0 bases, leaving 27 bases between the germline ends. This chain's CDR3 is CSAPRNPGYADLSYNEQFF. The CDR3 DNA follows: TGCAGTGCCCCGAGGAACCCAGGCTACGCTGACCTCTCCTACAATGAGCAGTTCTTC.

This clonotype occurred a few times. The gene calls are TRBV4-3 and TRBJ1-5, with D unresolved. Deletions cut 0 bases from V and 2 bases from J, with 11 bases between. Germline CDR1 is LGHNA and CDR2 is YSLEER. This CDR3 is 16 amino acids long. This CDR3 reads CASSQDPGEGNQPQHF. CDR3 DNA: TGCGCCAGCAGCCAAGATCCGGGAGAGGGCAATCAGCCCCAGCATTTT.

This clonotype was observed a few times. J is TRBJ2-2 and V is TRBV7-9; D is possibly TRBD1 or TRBD2 (5 bases each). There are 16 residues in the CDR3. Germline loops: CDR1 SEHNR, CDR2 FQNEAQ (reference sequence). V lost 5 bases and J 0 bases, leaving 13 bases between the germline ends. Here the CDR3 reads CASSPRTGPNTGELFF. The CDR3 bases are TGTGCCAGCAGCCCTCGGACGGGACCGAACACCGGGGAGCTGTTTTTT.

The chain carries TRBV4-2 and TRBJ2-5; D assignment may be TRBD1 or TRBD2 (5 bases each). This CDR3 comprises 17 residues. Germline assignment: CDR1 LGHNA and CDR2 YNFKEQ. Trimming took 1 base from V and 1 from J, leaving 16 bases between them. In DNA form, the CDR3 reads TGTGCCAGCAGCCAAGCCCCTCTCGGGACCGCCCAAGAGACCCAGTACTTC. The encoded protein is CASSQAPLGTAQETQYF.

This clonotype has a count of ten or more. The chain employs TRBV7-2 and TRBJ2-3; 7 bases align to TRBD1. V shed 3 bases, J shed 4 bases, and the junction held 7 bases outside the gene matches. The germline V gene encodes CDR1 SGHTA and CDR2 FQGNSA. The CDR3 has 15 residues. In nucleotides, the CDR3 is TGTGCCAGCAGCTTTAGACAGGGTAGCGCAGATACGCAGTATTTT. Amino acid sequence: CASSFRQGSADTQYF.

This clonotype was observed many times. The chain carries TRBV4-3 and TRBJ2-3; 7 positions agree with TRBD1. The J segment lost 6 bases and the V segment lost 0 bases, leaving 15 bases of the junction unmatched. This CDR3 has 18 amino acids. CDR1 LGHNA and CDR2 YSLEER come from the germline V gene. Written as DNA, the CDR3 is TGCGCCAGCAGCCAAGATGGGGCGAAGGGGGCGAACAAGGATACGCAGTATTTT. The encoded protein is CASSQDGAKGANKDTQYF.

V usage is TRBV3-1 and J usage is TRBJ1-6; D unclear. The CDR3 loop spans 15 amino acids. V lost 4 bases, J lost 7 bases, and 14 bases lay in between. Germline V gives CDR1 LGHDT, CDR2 YNNKEL (reference sequence). The CDR3 is CASSRLWTSNSPLHF. In nucleotides, the CDR3 is TGTGCCAGCAGCCGACTATGGACCTCCAATTCACCCCTCCACTTT.

The chain combines TRBV4-1 with TRBJ1-1; 9 bases map to TRBD1. The CDR3 is 12 amino acids. Per the germline V gene, CDR1 is MGHRA and CDR2 is YSYEKL. Trimming cost V 4 bases and J 11 bases; bases outside gene matches: 5. CDR3 nucleotide sequence: TGCGCCAGCAGCCCACAACAGGGGGCGGCTTTCTTT. Its translation: CASSPQQGAAFF.

The chain's CDR3 is CASSLWTGGDEQFF. CDR3 in DNA: TGCGCCAGCAGCCTTTGGACAGGGGGCGATGAGCAGTTCTTC. This rearrangement joins TRBV4-3 to TRBJ2-1; 11 nucleotides agree with TRBD1. The V gene's germline CDR1 is LGHNA and CDR2 YSLEER. The J segment lost 8 bases and the V segment lost 4 bases, leaving 4 bases of the junction unmatched. The CDR3 has 14 residues.

This clonotype was recorded a few times. This chain joins TRBV6-1 and TRBJ1-1; D ambiguous. The V gene lost 6 bases and the J gene lost 0 bases, with 8 bases spanning the gap. This CDR3 spans 13 amino acids. Germline CDR1 reads MNHNS; CDR2 reads SASEGT. CDR3 region: CASRGNLNTEAFF. The CDR3 bases are TGTGCCAGCAGGGGAAATTTGAACACTGAAGCTTTCTTT.

The rearrangement links TRBV10-3 to TRBJ2-4, with 7 bases matching TRBD1. Trimming cost V 0 bases and J 4 bases; bases outside gene matches: 3. Germline V lookup: CDR1 ENHRY, CDR2 SYGVKD. CDR3 size: 15 residues. The CDR3 protein is CAISESQGVKNIQYF. The CDR3, as DNA: TGTGCCATCAGTGAGTCCCAGGGGGTAAAAAACATTCAGTACTTC.

V is TRBV11-2 and J is TRBJ2-2, with 10 bases identical to TRBD2. J gave up 6 bases and V 2 bases, and 0 bases lay outside the gene matches. Looked up from germline, CDR1 is SGHAT and CDR2 is FQNNGV. The CDR3 contains 14 residues. The CDR3 spells CASSLLAGAGELFF. The CDR3 coding sequence is TGTGCCAGCAGCTTACTAGCGGGGGCCGGGGAGCTGTTTTTT.

In its sample, this clonotype was seen a few times. This chain joins TRBV4-3 and TRBJ1-2, with 9 bases matching TRBD1. CDR1 and CDR2 (germline): LGHNA, YSLEER. CDR3 size: 14 residues. Losses at the gene ends were 3 bases for V and 5 bases for J; bases not matched to a gene: 4. This chain's CDR3 is CASSQGQGAYGYTF. As DNA, the CDR3 is TGCGCCAGCAGCCAGGGACAGGGTGCATATGGCTACACCTTC.

This clonotype was found many times. The chain couples TRBV12-3 or TRBV12-4 to TRBJ1-2; no firm D call. This CDR3 spans 12 amino acids. With 6 bases removed from V and 2 bases from J, the gap between germline ends came to 7 bases. CDR3 DNA sequence: TGTGCCAGCAGGGGCATAAACTATGGCTACACCTTC. Translation gives CASRGINYGYTF.

V is TRBV5-6 and J is TRBJ1-4; 8 positions agree with TRBD1. V lost 1 base and J lost 6; bases outside the gene matches: 8. Per germline, CDR1 SGHDT and CDR2 YYEEEE. The CDR3 loop spans 16 amino acids. The CDR3 region is CASSLKRTGLYEKLFF. The CDR3 DNA reads as TGTGCCAGCAGCTTGAAACGGACAGGGTTATATGAAAAACTGTTTTTT.

The V call is TRBV7-3, the J call TRBJ1-3; D uncertain. The V gene's germline CDR1 is SGHTA and CDR2 FQGTGA. The CDR3 runs to 15 residues. The V end was cut by 1 base, the J end by 2 bases, with 9 bases between. The CDR3 loop reads CASSLSYSAGNTIYF. CDR3 DNA: TGTGCCAGCAGCTTAAGTTACAGCGCTGGAAACACCATATATTTT.